This T cell receptor (beta chain) was obtained from a study of early T cells in non-severe SARS-CoV-2 infection. Study overall: RNA in bulk from unsorted whole blood was sequenced, and chains were unpaired.

Unique molecular identifiers (one per individual cDNA molecule) were attached. TCRdb reprocessed the 5' RACE reads with MiXCR, giving one entry per CDR3 protein. The sample comprises approximately 76,000 distinct CDR3 sequences, roughly an eighth of which are singletons, and roughly 3% rests with the top ten. In the case of this clonotype: This may stem from a read error, because a much larger clone lies one nucleotide away.

From germline, CDR1 is SEHNR and CDR2 FQNEAQ (reference sequence). The CDR3 is made up of 15 amino acids. The chain recombines TRBV7-9 with TRBJ1-4, with D perhaps matching TRBD1 (5 bases). Sequencing used whole blood. This TCR was recovered from an adult who was a healthcare worker with PCR-confirmed SARS-CoV-2 infection or an uninfected control (not recorded which). CDR3 region: CASSLARSGNEKLIF. Here the CDR3 DNA reads TGTGCCAGCAGCTTAGCGCGGTCAGGGAATGAAAAACTGATTTTT.